The clone carrying this TCR beta chain turned up a few times. Its antigen is currently unknown. These data belong to a study of cytomegalovirus exposure and HLA in healthy donors. The overall study: Around 180 million T cells yielded some 120 million unique TCR beta sequences in earlier analysis.

PCR amplification relied on 60 Vbeta primers (plus 13 Jbeta primers). TCRdb's copy holds only in-frame clones and misses some; the assay was immunoSEQ multiplex PCR. The sample lists some 200,000 clones, 79% seen once, with approximately 1.5% in the top ten. The CDR3 extends over 12 amino acids. V dropped 8 bases and J dropped 3 bases, with 9 bases sitting between them. Germline CDR1 SGHNT, CDR2 YENEEA. Findings and caveats of the study: For most TCR sequences rarity was the rule, although some public TCRs occurred in many donors. Apparent HLA restriction characterized most CMV-associated TCR beta chains in a later analysis.

The V and J genes are TRBV11-3 and TRBJ2-3, with D unresolved. This sequence originates from a girl between 10 and 17 years old in good health and CMV-seropositive. Sequenced material: PBMCs. This CDR3 reads CASAPRTDTQYF. DNA for the CDR3: TGTGCCAGCGCCCCGAGGACAGATACGCAGTATTTT. The variable domain in full, completed from reference TRBV11-3 and TRBJ2-3, reads EAGVVQSPRYKIIEKKQPVAFWCNPISGHNTLYWYLQNLGQGPELLIRYENEEAVDDSQLPKDRFSAERLKGVDSTLKIQPAELGDSAVYLCASAPRTDTQYFGPGTRLTVL.